A selection of T cell receptor beta chains follows, all from one sample in a study of naive and memory T cell subsets. MiXCR, run by TCRdb on the UMI-ligation and nested PCR reads, gives a single entry per CDR3 protein. The sample comprises 130,000 to 150,000 distinct CDR3 sequences, over 15% of which are singletons, and roughly 0.14% rests with the top ten. Sample: naive CD4+ T cells from blood. The receptors were sampled from a human donor in good health. Each CDR3 is given with its conserved first and last residue. D genes are given only for firm matches. Part of the rows lack a size; the others show once, few, many or a class for expanded clones.

j_call	clone_size	d_call	v_call	cdr3_nt	cdr3_aa
TRBJ2-7	many	TRBD2	TRBV20-1	TGCAGTGCTCATAATAGCGGGAGCAGCTCCTACGAGCAGTACTTC	CSAHNSGSSSYEQYF
TRBJ2-2	few	.	TRBV3-1	TGTGCCAGCAGCCAGATGGGTGGGCGGTCGGACACCGGGGAGCTGTTTTTT	CASSQMGGRSDTGELFF
TRBJ2-5	.	.	TRBV7-9	TGTGCCAGCAGCTTAGGGGCGGGAATAGAGACCCAGTACTTC	CASSLGAGIETQYF
TRBJ2-7	.	.	TRBV5-1	TGCGCCAGCAGCGATCAGGGGCAGACCTACGAGCAGTACTTC	CASSDQGQTYEQYF
TRBJ2-3	.	TRBD2	TRBV12-3/TRBV12-4	TGTGCCAGCAGAATAGGTACTAGCGGGACAGATACGCAGTATTTT	CASRIGTSGTDTQYF
TRBJ2-1	.	TRBD2	TRBV4-1	TGCGCCAGCAGCCAAGGCGGGAGCTCCTACAATGAGCAGTTCTTC	CASSQGGSSYNEQFF
TRBJ1-4	.	.	TRBV7-9	TGTGCCAGCAGCACGACAGCCGGACATGAAAAACTGTTTTTT	CASSTTAGHEKLFF
TRBJ1-2	few	.	TRBV10-3	TGTGCCATCAGTGAGAGCCCGGGCTTTAACTATGGCTACACCTTC	CAISESPGFNYGYTF
TRBJ1-1	few	TRBD1	TRBV6-2/TRBV6-3	TGTGCCAGCAGAAGACAGGGGGCCTCTGAAGCTTTCTTT	CASRRQGASEAFF
TRBJ1-1	.	.	TRBV29-1	TGCAGCGTTAAACAGGGCAAGGTTACTGAAGCTTTCTTT	CSVKQGKVTEAFF
TRBJ1-1	.	.	TRBV12-3/TRBV12-4	TGTGCCAGCAGTTTTGGGGGCAGCTGGAACACTGAAGCTTTCTTT	CASSFGGSWNTEAFF
TRBJ1-2	.	.	TRBV5-1	TGCGCCAGCAGCTTGGGAGAGACGGATAACTATGGCTACACCTTC	CASSLGETDNYGYTF
TRBJ1-5	.	.	TRBV30	TGTGCCTGGAGTGTCGCGGGGTCCCGCTATAGCAATCAGCCCCAGCATTTT	CAWSVAGSRYSNQPQHF
TRBJ2-5	many	TRBD2	TRBV7-9	TGTGCCAGCAGCACCACCTGGACTAGCGGGAGAGGATCGGAGACCCAGTACTTC	CASSTTWTSGRGSETQYF
TRBJ2-2	once	.	TRBV6-5	TGTGCCAGCAGTTACTCTATTTCACAGGCGAACACCGGGGAGCTGTTTTTT	CASSYSISQANTGELFF
TRBJ2-7	.	TRBD1	TRBV18	TGTGCCAGCTCACCACCCGGGACAGGGGGCGCCGAGCAGTACTTC	CASSPPGTGGAEQYF
TRBJ2-3	.	.	TRBV4-1	TGCGCCAGCAGCCAAGGAACGTACACAGATACGCAGTATTTT	CASSQGTYTDTQYF
TRBJ2-3	.	.	TRBV3-1	TGTGCCAGCAGCCGAGCTGGTACGGGGTCCCAGCTGGATACGCAGTATTTT	CASSRAGTGSQLDTQYF
TRBJ1-1	few	TRBD1	TRBV7-2	TGTGCCAGCAGCCCAGACAGGGGAAGGTCCACTGAAGCTTTCTTT	CASSPDRGRSTEAFF
TRBJ2-3	many	.	TRBV14	TGTGCCAGCAGCGACCACAGGGTATCTATCCCTAGCACAGATACGCAGTATTTT	CASSDHRVSIPSTDTQYF
TRBJ2-3	few	.	TRBV20-1	TGCAGTGCTACCCTTTCGGGGTCCACAGATACGCAGTATTTT	CSATLSGSTDTQYF
TRBJ2-7	few	TRBD1	TRBV10-3	TGTGCCATCAGCCCGGGACAGGCTAGCTCCTACGAGCAGTACTTC	CAISPGQASSYEQYF
TRBJ2-7	.	.	TRBV28	TGTGCCAGCAGTTCCATTTGGGCCGGGACCCACACCCCCTGCGAGCAGTACTTC	CASSSIWAGTHTPCEQYF
TRBJ2-6	few	.	TRBV29-1	TGCAGCGTTGAGTTCCCAGGGCCAGGGGCCAACGTCCTGACTTTC	CSVEFPGPGANVLTF
TRBJ2-7	many	.	TRBV12-5	TGTGCTAGTGGTTTGCGGGGCAGATCCTACGAGCAGTACTTC	CASGLRGRSYEQYF
TRBJ1-2	.	.	TRBV30	TGTGCCCGCACAGGGATGAATGAGAAATATGGCTACACCTTC	CARTGMNEKYGYTF
TRBJ2-5	.	.	TRBV4-1	TGCGCCAGCAGCCAAGAATACAGGGTCGGGGAGACCCAGTACTTC	CASSQEYRVGETQYF
TRBJ2-7	few	.	TRBV7-2	TGTGCCAGCAGTAGAAACAGGGTTGGCGAGCAGTACTTC	CASSRNRVGEQYF
TRBJ1-5	few	.	TRBV7-9	TGTGCCAGCAGCTTATTTAGCAATCAGCCCCAGCATTTT	CASSLFSNQPQHF
TRBJ2-3	many	.	TRBV11-2	TGTGCCAGCAGCTACCCGGGCCCAGATACGCAGTATTTT	CASSYPGPDTQYF
TRBJ2-3	.	TRBD1	TRBV6-5	TGTGCCAGCAGTACCAGACAGGGTACAGATACGCAGTATTTT	CASSTRQGTDTQYF
TRBJ2-1	.	TRBD2	TRBV24-1	TGTGCCACCAGTCACCCGACCGAAGGACTAGCGGAGCACAATGAGCAGTTCTTC	CATSHPTEGLAEHNEQFF
TRBJ2-3	few	TRBD2	TRBV14	TGTGCCAGCAGCCAGACTAGCGGATACACAGATACGCAGTATTTT	CASSQTSGYTDTQYF
TRBJ2-1	.	TRBD2	TRBV15	TGTGCCACCAGCAGAGATTTACTAGCGTCCTACAATGAGCAGTTCTTC	CATSRDLLASYNEQFF
TRBJ2-3	few	.	TRBV20-1	TGCAGTGTAACAACTTACTCCCCAGATACGCAGTATTTT	CSVTTYSPDTQYF
TRBJ2-7	few	.	TRBV3-1	TGTGCCAGCAGCCAAGATACCAGGGGCAACGAGCAGTACTTC	CASSQDTRGNEQYF
TRBJ2-1	few	TRBD2	TRBV3-1	TGTGCCAGCAGCCAAGAACTTGTAAGGCTAGCGGGAGGAGGGAATGAGCAGTTCTTC	CASSQELVRLAGGGNEQFF
TRBJ2-1	.	TRBD2	TRBV7-9	TGTGCCAGCAGCCCCCGGACTAGCGGGAGTATCGATGAGCAGTTCTTC	CASSPRTSGSIDEQFF
TRBJ1-5	.	.	TRBV7-2	TGTGCCAGCAGCCTGACAGGTTCGGGCAATCAGCCCCAGCATTTT	CASSLTGSGNQPQHF
TRBJ2-1	.	TRBD1	TRBV7-2	TGTGCCAGCAGCCCAAGTCGGGACAGGGGGCGCGATGAGCAGTTCTTC	CASSPSRDRGRDEQFF
TRBJ2-7	few	TRBD1	TRBV28	TGTGCCAGCAGTTCCGCGAAGATTGGACAGGGATCCTACGAGCAGTACTTC	CASSSAKIGQGSYEQYF
TRBJ1-6	.	TRBD1	TRBV27	TGTGCCAGCAGTTTCGGACAGGGGGCCTCACCCCTCCACTTT	CASSFGQGASPLHF
TRBJ2-1	.	.	TRBV3-1	TGTGCCAGCAGCCAAGATTGGGCGGCAAGCTCCTACAATGAGCAGTTCTTC	CASSQDWAASSYNEQFF
TRBJ2-6	few	TRBD1	TRBV3-1	TGTGCCAGCAGAGGACAGGGCGATACTCCCTCTGGGGCCAACGTCCTGACTTTC	CASRGQGDTPSGANVLTF
TRBJ2-7	few	.	TRBV20-1	TGCAGTGCTAGCGATTCCGGGACTCCCTACTACGAGCAGTACTTC	CSASDSGTPYYEQYF
TRBJ1-4	.	.	TRBV5-8	TGTGCCAGCGTAGTGGCTCCTACGGGGGAAAAACTGTTTTTT	CASVVAPTGEKLFF
TRBJ2-4	.	TRBD1	TRBV6-5	TGTGCCAGCAGGGAGAGGGCAGGGGGCCGGGACATTCAGTACTTC	CASRERAGGRDIQYF